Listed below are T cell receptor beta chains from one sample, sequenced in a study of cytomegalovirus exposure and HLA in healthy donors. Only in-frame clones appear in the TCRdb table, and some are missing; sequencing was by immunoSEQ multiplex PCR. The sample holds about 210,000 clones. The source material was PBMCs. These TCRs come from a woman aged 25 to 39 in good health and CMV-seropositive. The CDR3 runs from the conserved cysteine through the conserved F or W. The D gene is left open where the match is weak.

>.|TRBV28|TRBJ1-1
CASKEGTINTEAFF
TGTGCCAGCAAAGAAGGGACAATAAACACTGAAGCTTTCTTT
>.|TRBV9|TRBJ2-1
CASSVGGDSYNEQFF
TGTGCCAGCAGCGTAGGAGGAGATTCCTACAATGAGCAGTTCTTC
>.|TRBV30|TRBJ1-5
CAWSVGAEQPQHF
TGTGCCTGGAGTGTAGGGGCTGAGCAGCCCCAGCATTTT
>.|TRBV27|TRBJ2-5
CASSLVAQETQYF
TGTGCCAGCAGTTTAGTGGCCCAAGAGACCCAGTACTTC
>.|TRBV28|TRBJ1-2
CASSLEAPAYGYTF
TGTGCCAGCAGTTTAGAGGCTCCGGCCTATGGCTACACCTTC
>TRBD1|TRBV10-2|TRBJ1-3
CASSPGTGAGNTIYF
TGCGCCAGCAGCCCCGGGACAGGGGCTGGAAACACCATATATTTT
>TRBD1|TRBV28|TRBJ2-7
CASSSPGTGGAEQYF
TGTGCCAGCAGTTCCCCCGGGACAGGGGGCGCCGAGCAGTACTTC
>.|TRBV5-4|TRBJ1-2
CASSPPPGEGGYTF
TGTGCCAGCAGCCCTCCCCCGGGGGAGGGTGGCTACACCTTC
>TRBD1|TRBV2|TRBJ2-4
CASSVQGRDKNIQYF
TGTGCCAGCAGTGTACAGGGGAGAGACAAAAACATTCAGTACTTC
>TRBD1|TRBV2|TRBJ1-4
CASKRDRYEKLFF
TGTGCCAGCAAGAGGGACAGATATGAAAAACTGTTTTTT
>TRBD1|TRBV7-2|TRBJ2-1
CASMRPGQRFEQFF
TGTGCCAGCATGAGACCGGGACAGCGATTTGAGCAGTTCTTC
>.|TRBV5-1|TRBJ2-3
CASSTYTGSFTDTQYF
TGCGCCAGCAGCACATATACAGGGAGCTTCACAGATACGCAGTATTTT
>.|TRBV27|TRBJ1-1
CASSSIQRTEAFF
TGTGCCAGCAGTTCCATTCAGCGAACTGAAGCTTTCTTT
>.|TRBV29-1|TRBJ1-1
CSVYHRVAATEAFF
TGCAGCGTTTATCACAGGGTTGCCGCCACTGAAGCTTTCTTT
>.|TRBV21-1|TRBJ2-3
CASRQRPPGHSSTDTQYF
TGTGCCAGCAGACAGAGGCCCCCGGGACACTCTAGCACAGATACGCAGTATTTT
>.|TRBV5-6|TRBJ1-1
CASSFLTGSTYTEAFF
TGTGCCAGCAGCTTCCTTACAGGGTCCACATACACTGAAGCTTTCTTT
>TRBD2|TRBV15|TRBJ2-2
CATSPGGNGELFF
TGTGCCACCAGCCCGGGGGGGAACGGGGAGCTGTTTTTT
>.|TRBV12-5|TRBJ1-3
CASGLSSGGLSGNTIYF
TGTGCTAGTGGTTTGTCTTCGGGGGGCCTCTCTGGAAACACCATATATTTT
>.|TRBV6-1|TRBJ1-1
CASSEITEAFF
TGTGCCAGCAGTGAAATAACTGAAGCTTTCTTT
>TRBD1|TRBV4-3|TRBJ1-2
CASSHLRSGQVFSYTF
TGCGCCAGCAGCCACTTGAGGAGCGGACAGGTTTTTAGCTACACCTTC
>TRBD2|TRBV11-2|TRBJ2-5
CASSLGLAGTMETQYF
TGTGCCAGCAGCTTAGGACTAGCGGGAACGATGGAGACCCAGTACTTC
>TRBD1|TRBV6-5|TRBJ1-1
CASSYSTGTEAFF
TGTGCCAGCAGTTACTCGACAGGGACTGAAGCTTTCTTT
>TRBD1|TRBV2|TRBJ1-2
CASSEAKGQGNYGYTF
TGTGCCAGCAGTGAAGCCAAGGGACAGGGTAACTATGGCTACACCTTC
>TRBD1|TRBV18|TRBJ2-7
CASSRPGQGALGYEQYF
TGTGCCAGCTCACGACCGGGACAGGGGGCGCTTGGCTACGAGCAGTACTTC
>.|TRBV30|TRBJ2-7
CAWGRQGRGEQYF
TGTGCCTGGGGAAGGCAGGGAAGGGGAGAGCAGTACTTC
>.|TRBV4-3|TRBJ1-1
CASSQDLTAEAFF
TGCGCCAGCAGCCAAGATCTTACTGCTGAAGCTTTCTTT
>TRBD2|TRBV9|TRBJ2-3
CASSPGTSGRYTDTQYF
TGTGCCAGCAGCCCAGGGACTAGCGGGAGGTACACAGATACGCAGTATTTT
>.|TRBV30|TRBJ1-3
CAWSPKSSGNTIYF
TGTGCCTGGAGTCCAAAGAGCTCTGGAAACACCATATATTTT
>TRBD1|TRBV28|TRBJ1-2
CASSSPQGGLYGYTF
TGTGCCAGCAGTTCCCCACAGGGGGGATTATATGGCTACACCTTC
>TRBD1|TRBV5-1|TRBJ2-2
CASSSGQGGTGELFF
TGCGCCAGCAGCTCGGGACAGGGGGGCACCGGGGAGCTGTTTTTT
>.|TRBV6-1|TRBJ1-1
CASSGITGTEAFF
TGTGCCAGCAGTGGGATTACGGGCACTGAAGCTTTCTTT
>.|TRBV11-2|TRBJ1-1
CASSLVVNTEAFF
TGTGCCAGCAGCTTAGTCGTGAACACTGAAGCTTTCTTT
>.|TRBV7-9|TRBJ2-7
CASSHQGGSYEQYF
TGTGCCAGCAGTCATCAGGGGGGCTCCTACGAGCAGTACTTC
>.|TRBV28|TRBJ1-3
CASSSARQTSGNTIYF
TGTGCCAGCAGTTCAGCTAGACAGACCTCTGGAAACACCATATATTTT
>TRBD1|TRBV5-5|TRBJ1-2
CASTRTGDYGYTF
TGTGCCAGCACCCGGACAGGGGACTATGGCTACACCTTC
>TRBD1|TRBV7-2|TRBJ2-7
CASSRTGLSYEQYF
TGTGCCAGCAGCAGGACAGGGCTATCCTACGAGCAGTACTTC
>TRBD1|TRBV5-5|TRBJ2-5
CASRDMRTGVMGETQYF
TGTGCCAGCAGAGATATGAGGACAGGGGTCATGGGAGAGACCCAGTACTTC
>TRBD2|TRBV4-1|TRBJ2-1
CASSRGLAGEGNEQFF
TGCGCCAGCAGCCGGGGACTAGCGGGAGAAGGCAATGAGCAGTTCTTC
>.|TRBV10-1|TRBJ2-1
CASSQTGGYNEQFF
TGCGCCAGCAGTCAGACTGGCGGGTACAATGAGCAGTTCTTC
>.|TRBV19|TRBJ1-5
CASSIDRRADQPQHF
TGTGCCAGTAGTATAGACAGGAGGGCTGATCAGCCCCAGCATTTT
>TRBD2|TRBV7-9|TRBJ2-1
CASSSRLADEQFF
TGTGCCAGCAGCTCAAGACTAGCCGATGAGCAGTTCTTC
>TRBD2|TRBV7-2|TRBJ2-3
CASSLAGTSGPAWTQYF
TGTGCCAGCAGCTTAGCTGGGACTAGCGGGCCCGCTTGGACGCAGTATTTT
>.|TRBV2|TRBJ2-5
CASGGIVRGPWETQYF
TGTGCCAGCGGGGGGATTGTAAGGGGGCCGTGGGAGACCCAGTACTTC
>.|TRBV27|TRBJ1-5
CASSTAGAANQPQHF
TGTGCCAGCAGCACAGCAGGGGCGGCCAATCAGCCCCAGCATTTT
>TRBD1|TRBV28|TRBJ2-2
CAGSFDRESTGELFF
TGTGCCGGAAGCTTCGACAGGGAGAGCACCGGGGAGCTGTTTTTT
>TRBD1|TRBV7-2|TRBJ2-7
CASSSNDRGLYEQYF
TGTGCCAGCAGCTCCAACGACAGGGGGCTCTACGAGCAGTACTTC
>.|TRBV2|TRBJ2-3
CASTQESGGHTQYF
TGTGCCAGCACTCAAGAATCAGGGGGGCACACGCAGTATTTT
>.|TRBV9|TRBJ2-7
CASSVAPQVPTYEQYF
TGTGCCAGCAGCGTAGCCCCTCAGGTACCGACCTACGAGCAGTACTTC
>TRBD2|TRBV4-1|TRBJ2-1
CASSQMRLAKRGAEQFF
TGCGCCAGCAGCCAAATGCGCCTCGCAAAGCGGGGGGCTGAGCAGTTCTTC
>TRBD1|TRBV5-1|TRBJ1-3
CASSWTGTAGNTIYF
TGCGCCAGCAGCTGGACCGGGACAGCTGGAAACACCATATATTTT
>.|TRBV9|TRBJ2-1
CASSVTGSPYNEQFF
TGTGCCAGCAGCGTAACGGGATCACCCTACAATGAGCAGTTCTTC
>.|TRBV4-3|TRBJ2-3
CASSQDTGDTQYF
TGCGCCAGCAGCCAAGATACGGGGGATACGCAGTATTTT
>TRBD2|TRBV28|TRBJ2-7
CASSWRGAVSYEQYF
TGTGCCAGCAGTTGGCGGGGGGCGGTTTCCTACGAGCAGTACTTC